This TCR beta chain was found in a study of T-cell memory formation after mild COVID-19. General study findings and limits: Clones which contracted sat mainly in CM and EM if CD4+, and in EMRA if CD8+.

This clonotype was picked up a small number of times. The antigen is not known. The CDR3 has 13 residues. The trim removed 7 bases at V and 10 bases at J, leaving 8 bases unmatched. Germline V gene lookup returns CDR1 MNHEY and CDR2 SVGAGI. TCRdb recomputed calls from the 5' RACE reads with MiXCR, one row per CDR3 protein. The sample lists about 110,000 distinct CDR3 sequences, 15% to 20% occurring once. Sequencing used PBMCs or a T cell subset sorted from them (not recorded which). This clonotype was sampled from a man younger than 35 who had mild COVID-19 (a few samples of this study predate the infection). Cell type and time point are not known. V and J are TRBV6-5 and TRBJ1-4; 8 positions match TRBD1. The CDR3 loop is CASTGRGRGKLFF. CDR3 coding DNA: TGTGCCAGCACGGGCAGGGGGCGCGGAAAACTGTTTTTT.